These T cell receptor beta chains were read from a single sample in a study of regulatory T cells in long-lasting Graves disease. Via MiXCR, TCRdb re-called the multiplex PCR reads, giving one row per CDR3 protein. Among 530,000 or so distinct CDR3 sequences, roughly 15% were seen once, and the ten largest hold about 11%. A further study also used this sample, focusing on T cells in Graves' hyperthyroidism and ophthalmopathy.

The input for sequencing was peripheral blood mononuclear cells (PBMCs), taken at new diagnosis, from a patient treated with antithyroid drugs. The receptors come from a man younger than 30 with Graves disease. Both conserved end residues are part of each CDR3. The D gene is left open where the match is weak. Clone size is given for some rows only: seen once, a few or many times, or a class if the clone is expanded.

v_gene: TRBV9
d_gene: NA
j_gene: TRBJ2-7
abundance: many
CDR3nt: TGTGCCAGCAGCCCGCGCTACGAGCAGTACTTC
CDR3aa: CASSPRYEQYF

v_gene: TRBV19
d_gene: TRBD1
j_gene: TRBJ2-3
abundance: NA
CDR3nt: TGTGCCAGTAGATTACAGGGGGCTGGTCGCGCAGATACGCAGTATTTT
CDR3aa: CASRLQGAGRADTQYF

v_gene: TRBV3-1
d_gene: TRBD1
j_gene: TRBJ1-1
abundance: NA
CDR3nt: TGTGCCAGCTCGAGGGGGGACAGACTGGTTTACACTGAAGCTTTCTTT
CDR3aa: CASSRGDRLVYTEAFF

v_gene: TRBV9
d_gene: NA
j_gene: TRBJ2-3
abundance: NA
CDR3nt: TGTGCCAGCAGCCCCGAGGCGGCCCGGAGTGATACGCAGTATTTT
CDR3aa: CASSPEAARSDTQYF

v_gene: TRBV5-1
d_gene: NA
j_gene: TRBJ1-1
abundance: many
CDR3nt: TGCGCCAGCAGCTGGGACGGCAAGAACACTGAAGCTTTCTTT
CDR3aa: CASSWDGKNTEAFF

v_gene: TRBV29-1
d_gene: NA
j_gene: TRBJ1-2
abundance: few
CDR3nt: TGCAGCGTCTCTCGAGGGGAACGTTATGGCTACACCTTC
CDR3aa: CSVSRGERYGYTF

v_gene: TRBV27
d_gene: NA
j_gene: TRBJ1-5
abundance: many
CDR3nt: TGTGCCAGCAGTTTATTAGGGGGGGATTCTCAGCCCCAGCATTTT
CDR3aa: CASSLLGGDSQPQHF

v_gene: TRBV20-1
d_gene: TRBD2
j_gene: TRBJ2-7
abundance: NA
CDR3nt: TGCAGTGCTAGACCCATAGGGGCGGGAGGGTCCTACGAGCAGTACTTC
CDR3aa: CSARPIGAGGSYEQYF

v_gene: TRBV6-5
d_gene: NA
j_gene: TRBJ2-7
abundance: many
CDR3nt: TGTGCCAGCAGTTGGAATTCCTACGAGCAGTACTTC
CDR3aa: CASSWNSYEQYF

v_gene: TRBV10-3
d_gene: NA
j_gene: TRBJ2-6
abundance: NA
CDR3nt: TGTGCCACCCTTCCCCGTGAGGCGCGAGGGGCCAACGTCCTGACTTTC
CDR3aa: CATLPREARGANVLTF

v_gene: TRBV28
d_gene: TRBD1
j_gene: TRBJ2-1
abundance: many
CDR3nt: TGTGCCAGCAGTATCACCGGGACAGGGGACCTCCGGGACTTCCACAATGAGCAGTTCTTC
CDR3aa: CASSITGTGDLRDFHNEQFF

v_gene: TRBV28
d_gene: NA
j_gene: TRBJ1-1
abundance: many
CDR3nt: TGTGCCAGCAGTTTAGAACCGGGGGGCACTGAAGCTTTCTTT
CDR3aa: CASSLEPGGTEAFF

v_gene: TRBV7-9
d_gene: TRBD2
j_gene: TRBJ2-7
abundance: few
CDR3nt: TGTGCCAGCAGCTTCACCGGGACTAGCGGGGTGTACGAGCAGTACTTC
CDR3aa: CASSFTGTSGVYEQYF

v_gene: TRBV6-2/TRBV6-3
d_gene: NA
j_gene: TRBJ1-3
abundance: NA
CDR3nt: TGTGCCAGCAGTAACGAGAAGAGCTCTGGAAACACCATATATTTT
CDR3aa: CASSNEKSSGNTIYF

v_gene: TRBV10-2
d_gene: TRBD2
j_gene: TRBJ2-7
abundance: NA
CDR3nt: TGCGCCAGCAGTGACTACCGGACTAGCGGTCCCTCCTACGAGCAGTACTTC
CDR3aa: CASSDYRTSGPSYEQYF

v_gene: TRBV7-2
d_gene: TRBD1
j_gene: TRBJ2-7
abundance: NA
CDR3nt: TGTGCCAGCAGCTGGGGACAGGGGTTGAGTTCCTACGAGCAGTACTTC
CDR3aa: CASSWGQGLSSYEQYF

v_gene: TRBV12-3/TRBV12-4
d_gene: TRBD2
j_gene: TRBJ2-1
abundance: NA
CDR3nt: TGTGCCAGCAGTTTATTTAGCGCGGGGGGTGAGCAGTTCTTC
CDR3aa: CASSLFSAGGEQFF

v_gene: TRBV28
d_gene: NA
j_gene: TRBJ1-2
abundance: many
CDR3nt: TGTGCCAGCGAATACACAGGGAACTATGGCTACACCTTC
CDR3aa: CASEYTGNYGYTF

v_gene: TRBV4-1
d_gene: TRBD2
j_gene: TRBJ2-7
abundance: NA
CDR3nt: TGCGCCAGCAGCCAAGAAGGGGGAGCGGGAGTAGGCGAGCAGTACTTC
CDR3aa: CASSQEGGAGVGEQYF

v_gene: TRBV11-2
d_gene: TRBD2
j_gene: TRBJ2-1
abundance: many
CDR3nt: TGTGCCAGCAGCTTAGCGGGCGGGAGCTCCTACAATGAGCAGTTCTTC
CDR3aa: CASSLAGGSSYNEQFF

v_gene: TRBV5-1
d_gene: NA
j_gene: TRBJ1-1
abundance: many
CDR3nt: TGCGCCAGCAGCTCAGGGGATAAGACCACTGAAGCTTTCTTT
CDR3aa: CASSSGDKTTEAFF

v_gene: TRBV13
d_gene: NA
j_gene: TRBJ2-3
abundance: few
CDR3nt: TGTGCCAGCAGCGCGGGCTGGGGGCTCTCCCGAAGCACAGATACGCAGTATTTT
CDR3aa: CASSAGWGLSRSTDTQYF

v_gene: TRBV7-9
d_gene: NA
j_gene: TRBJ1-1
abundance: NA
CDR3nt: TGTGCCAGCAGCTCCTTTACGGGACATTTGAACACTGAAGCTTTCTTT
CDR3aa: CASSSFTGHLNTEAFF

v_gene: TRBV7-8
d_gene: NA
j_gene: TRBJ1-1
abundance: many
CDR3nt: TGTGCCAGCAGCCTCCGGGGCGAAGCTTTCTTT
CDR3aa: CASSLRGEAFF

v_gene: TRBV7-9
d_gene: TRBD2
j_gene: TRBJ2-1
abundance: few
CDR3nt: TGTGCCAGCAGCCCTTTAGCGGGAGGGCAAAATGAGCAGTTCTTC
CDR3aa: CASSPLAGGQNEQFF

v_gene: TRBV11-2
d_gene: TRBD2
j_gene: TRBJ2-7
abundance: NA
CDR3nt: TGTGCCAGCAGCTTAGTTCCAACTAGCGGGGGCTACAATGAGCAGTACTTC
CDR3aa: CASSLVPTSGGYNEQYF

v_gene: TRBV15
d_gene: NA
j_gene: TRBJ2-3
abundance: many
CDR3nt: TGTGCCACCAGCAGAGAGGGGGGGGCCTTTGCAGATACGCAGTATTTT
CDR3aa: CATSREGGAFADTQYF